This T cell receptor (beta chain) was sequenced in a study of cytomegalovirus exposure and HLA in healthy donors. Findings and caveats of the study: Common viral pathogens seemed, in a later analysis, to connect with several of the most significant clusters. Rarity held for most TCR sequences, but there were some public TCRs that occurred in many donors.

The study ran its PCR with 60 Vbeta and 13 Jbeta primers. Data came from immunoSEQ multiplex PCR; TCRdb stores just in-frame clones and leaves some out. The table records about 130,000 clones, more than 80% of them present only once. Worth noting for this clone: Its antigen is currently unknown.

The sequenced sample was PBMCs. This receptor was taken from a woman between 40 and 50 years old in good health and CMV-seropositive.

Here the CDR3 reads CSVEAMTGYNYGYTF. In DNA, the CDR3 is TGCAGCGTTGAAGCTATGACAGGGTATAACTATGGCTACACCTTC. This chain links TRBV29-1 with TRBJ1-2, with 7 bases that match TRBD1. The CDR3 sequence is 15 residues long. Germline V CDR1 and CDR2: SQVTM, ANQGSEA. J gave up 1 base and V 1 base, and 6 bases lay outside the gene matches.